The 5 T cell receptor beta chains reported below all come from one sample, sequenced in a study of cytomegalovirus exposure and HLA in healthy donors. Use of 60 Vbeta and 13 Jbeta primers characterized the PCR. Profiled with immunoSEQ multiplex PCR; TCRdb holds only in-frame clones, not every one. Of 200,000 to 250,000 clones in the sample, approximately 90% are singletons; the top ten hold more than 0.8%. What was sequenced was PBMCs. All receptors come from a woman aged 18-35 years in good health and CMV-seronegative.

This chain joins TRBV19 and TRBJ2-2, with D unclear. The CDR3 spans 12 residues. Trimming removed 6 bases at V and 3 bases at J, with 5 bases between. CDR1 is LNHDA, CDR2 SQIVND, per germline (reference sequence). In nucleotides, the CDR3 is TGTGCCAGTAGCCATGACACCGGGGAGCTGTTTTTT. This translates into CASSHDTGELFF.

V gene TRBV5-1 combines with J gene TRBJ2-7, with 8 bases lining up with TRBD1. The germline CDR1 and CDR2 sequences are SGHRS and YFSETQ. V shed 3 bases, J shed 5 bases, and the junction held 10 bases outside the gene matches. The CDR3 runs to 15 residues. CDR3 sequence reads: CASSSTGQAVDEQYF. The DNA of the CDR3 is TGCGCCAGCAGCTCAACGGGACAGGCGGTCGACGAGCAGTACTTC.

The CDR3 DNA follows: TGTGCCAGCAGTGAATGGGGGCTTGGTCAGCCCCAGCATTTT. Protein product: CASSEWGLGQPQHF. J is TRBJ1-5 and V is TRBV6-5; D may be TRBD1 (6 bases). The CDR3 length is 14 residues. The ends were cut back, 5 bases at V and 6 bases at J, with 14 bases in the middle. The germline V gene has CDR1 MNHEY and CDR2 SVGAGI.

The chain employs TRBV5-1 and TRBJ1-1; no reliable D call. Trimming shortened V by 1 base and J by 7 bases, and 14 bases separated the two germline ends. The CDR3 runs 14 residues. The germline V gene has CDR1 SGHRS and CDR2 YFSETQ. The CDR3 DNA reads as TGCGCCAGCAGCTTGCGGGGTCTAGAGAGTGAAGCTTTCTTT. Translated: CASSLRGLESEAFF.

The chain links TRBV20-1 to TRBJ1-2; no firm D call. Germline values: CDR1 DFQATT, CDR2 SNEGSKA (reference sequence). This CDR3 is built from 10 residues. With 6 bases removed from V and 5 bases from J, the gap between germline ends came to 7 bases. The DNA of the CDR3 is TGCAGTGCGGCGGGGTATGGCTACACCTTC. Encoded protein: CSAAGYGYTF.